This T cell receptor beta chain was recovered during a study of T-cell memory formation after mild COVID-19. Study details: TCR clusters were mostly donor specific.

The V gene's germline CDR1 is SGHVS and CDR2 FQNEAQ. CDR3 length: 15 amino acids. V was trimmed by 0 bases and J by 6 bases, leaving 14 bases between them. Constant-segment primers were used for 5'RACE, and the resulting TCR alpha and TCR beta cDNA libraries carried sample barcodes and UMIs. Each CDR3 protein gets one entry after TCRdb re-called the 5' RACE reads with MiXCR. The sample yields hundreds of thousands of distinct CDR3 sequences, about 20% seen once. Findings and limits, study-wide: Day 15 to 85 contracting clones showed balanced CD4/CD8; day 15 to 37 expanders favored CD4+.

Turning to this clonotype: The antigen is undetermined.

The rearrangement uses TRBV7-8 and TRBJ1-2; the D gene is possibly TRBD1 (6 bases). This receptor was obtained from an adult woman who had mild COVID-19 (a few samples of this study predate the infection). Cell type and time point are not known. Sequenced input: PBMCs or a T cell subset sorted from them (not recorded which). The CDR3 spells CASSLASGRGDGYTF. For the CDR3, the DNA is TGTGCCAGCAGCTTAGCGTCGGGCAGGGGCGATGGCTACACCTTC.